Listed below are T cell receptor beta chains from one sample, sequenced in a study of vaccination effects on CD4 cells after COVID-19. The repertoire was sequenced with immunoSEQ multiplex PCR; TCRdb's copy has only in-frame clones and lacks some. The sample lists about 40,000 clones, around 67% occurring once. Their antigens are not known. Sample: CD4+ T cells from PBMCs cultured with a peptide pool, taken before COVID-19 vaccination. Receptors were obtained from a human donor who had a prior SARS-CoV-2 infection. Each CDR3 is given with its conserved first and last residue. The order of the fields is V gene, J gene, CDR3 length, D gene, CDR3 protein, CDR3 DNA. The D gene is left open where the match is weak.

v_call: TRBV18; j_call: TRBJ2-1; cdr3_length: 17; d_call: -; cdr3_aa: CASSPGGREASYNEQFF; cdr3_nt: TGTGCCAGCTCACCCGGGGGCAGGGAAGCCTCGTACAATGAGCAGTTCTTC
v_call: TRBV19; j_call: TRBJ1-1; cdr3_length: 13; d_call: -; cdr3_aa: CASSVQRNTEAFF; cdr3_nt: TGTGCCAGTAGCGTACAGAGGAACACTGAAGCTTTCTTT
v_call: TRBV6-5; j_call: TRBJ1-1; cdr3_length: 15; d_call: -; cdr3_aa: CASSYNRFMNTEAFF; cdr3_nt: TGTGCCAGCAGTTACAACCGGTTCATGAACACTGAAGCTTTCTTT
v_call: TRBV15; j_call: TRBJ2-7; cdr3_length: 16; d_call: -; cdr3_aa: CATSRTTRSVLSEQYF; cdr3_nt: TGTGCCACCAGCAGAACAACACGGAGCGTCTTGTCCGAGCAGTACTTC
v_call: TRBV6-6; j_call: TRBJ1-3; cdr3_length: 16; d_call: -; cdr3_aa: CASRATQGISGNTIYF; cdr3_nt: TGTGCCAGCAGAGCTACACAGGGAATCTCAGGAAACACCATATATTTT
v_call: TRBV5-4; j_call: TRBJ2-1; cdr3_length: 14; d_call: TRBD2; cdr3_aa: CASARAGARNEQFF; cdr3_nt: TGTGCCAGCGCCCGAGCGGGAGCGAGGAATGAGCAGTTCTTC
v_call: TRBV9; j_call: TRBJ1-2; cdr3_length: 14; d_call: -; cdr3_aa: CASSADGPSGGYTF; cdr3_nt: TGTGCCAGCAGCGCGGATGGGCCGAGTGGCGGCTACACCTTC
v_call: TRBV15; j_call: TRBJ1-4; cdr3_length: 17; d_call: TRBD1; cdr3_aa: CATSRVKGAGGGEKLFF; cdr3_nt: TGTGCCACCAGCAGAGTTAAGGGGGCGGGTGGAGGTGAAAAACTGTTTTTT
v_call: TRBV7-3; j_call: TRBJ2-1; cdr3_length: 14; d_call: -; cdr3_aa: CASSLGTHSNEQFF; cdr3_nt: TGTGCCAGCAGCCTGGGGACCCATTCCAATGAGCAGTTCTTC
v_call: TRBV5-5; j_call: TRBJ2-2; cdr3_length: 14; d_call: -; cdr3_aa: CASSLGWITGELFF; cdr3_nt: TGTGCCAGCAGCTTAGGTTGGATCACCGGGGAGCTGTTTTTT